This entry lists 2 T cell receptor beta chains sequenced from one sample in a study of blood T cell repertoires in COVID-19. This table comes from immunoSEQ multiplex PCR, and its TCRdb copy is limited to in-frame clones, with some not included. The table has fewer than 500,000 clones, about nine tenths seen once. The sample consisted of peripheral blood. The receptors shown here come from a woman younger than 45 with active or convalescent COVID-19.

The V and J genes are TRBV7-9 and TRBJ2-5; TRBD2 aligns across 11 bases. J was trimmed by 4 bases and V by 2 bases; bases with no gene match: 6. This CDR3 region has 16 residues. Germline CDR1 is SEHNR and CDR2 is FQNEAQ (reference sequence). The CDR3 reads CASSLYPGTSGETQYF. The DNA of the CDR3 is TGTGCCAGCAGCTTATATCCCGGGACTAGCGGAGAGACCCAGTACTTC.

The rearrangement links TRBV6-1 to TRBJ1-1; TRBD1 agrees at 7 bases. Germline CDR1 reads MNHNS; CDR2 reads SASEGT. Trimming removed 1 base from V and 0 bases from J; junction bases left unmatched: 11. This CDR3 has 18 amino acids. The CDR3 is CASSEGGETGYVNTEAFF. The CDR3 DNA follows: TGTGCCAGCAGTGAAGGTGGCGAGACAGGGTATGTGAACACTGAAGCTTTCTTT.